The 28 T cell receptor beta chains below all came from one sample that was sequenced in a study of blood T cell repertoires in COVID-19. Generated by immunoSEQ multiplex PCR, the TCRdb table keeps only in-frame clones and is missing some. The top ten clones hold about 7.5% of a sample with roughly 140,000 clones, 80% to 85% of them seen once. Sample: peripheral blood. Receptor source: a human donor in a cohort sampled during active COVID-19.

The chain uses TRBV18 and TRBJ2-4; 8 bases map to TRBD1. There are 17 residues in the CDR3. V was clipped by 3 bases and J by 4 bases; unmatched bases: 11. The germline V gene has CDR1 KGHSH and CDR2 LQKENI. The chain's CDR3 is CASSPVTGGSVKNIQYF. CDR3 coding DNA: TGTGCCAGCTCACCGGTAACAGGGGGTTCCGTGAAAAACATTCAGTACTTC.

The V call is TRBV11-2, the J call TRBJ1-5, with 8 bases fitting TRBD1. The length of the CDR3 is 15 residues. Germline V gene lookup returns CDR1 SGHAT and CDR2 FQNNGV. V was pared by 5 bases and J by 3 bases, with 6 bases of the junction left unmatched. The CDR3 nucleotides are TGTGCCAGCAGCGTCGGGACAGGACCCAATCAGCCCCAGCATTTT. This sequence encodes CASSVGTGPNQPQHF.

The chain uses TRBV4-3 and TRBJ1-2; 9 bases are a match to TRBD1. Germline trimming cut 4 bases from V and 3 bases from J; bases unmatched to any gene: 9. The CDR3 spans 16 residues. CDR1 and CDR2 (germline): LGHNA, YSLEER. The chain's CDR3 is CASSLGQGFGDYGYTF. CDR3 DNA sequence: TGCGCCAGCAGCCTAGGACAGGGGTTCGGTGACTATGGCTACACCTTC.

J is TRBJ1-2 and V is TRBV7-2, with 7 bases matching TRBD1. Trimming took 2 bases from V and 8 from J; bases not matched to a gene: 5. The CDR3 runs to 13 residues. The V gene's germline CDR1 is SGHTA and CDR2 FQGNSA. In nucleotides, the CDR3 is TGTGCCAGCAGCTTATTCGGGACAGTAGGCTACACCTTC. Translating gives CASSLFGTVGYTF.

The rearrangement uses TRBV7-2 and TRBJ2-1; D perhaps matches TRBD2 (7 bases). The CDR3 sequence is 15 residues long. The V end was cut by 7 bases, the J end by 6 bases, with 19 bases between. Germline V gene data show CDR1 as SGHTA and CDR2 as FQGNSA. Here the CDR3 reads CASTSSAGAGNEQFF. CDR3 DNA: TGTGCCAGCACCTCCTCGGCGGGGGCTGGCAATGAGCAGTTCTTC.

The CDR3 coding sequence is TGTGCCAGCAGTCCAGAGACAGGGTTGGCCTACGAGCAGTACTTC. Its protein product is CASSPETGLAYEQYF. The rearrangement links TRBV28 to TRBJ2-7; TRBD1 matches at 7 bases. The V gene end was trimmed by 5 bases and the J gene end by 2 bases; junction bases not matched to a gene: 9. This CDR3 is built from 15 residues. Germline V CDR1 and CDR2: MDHEN, SYDVKM.

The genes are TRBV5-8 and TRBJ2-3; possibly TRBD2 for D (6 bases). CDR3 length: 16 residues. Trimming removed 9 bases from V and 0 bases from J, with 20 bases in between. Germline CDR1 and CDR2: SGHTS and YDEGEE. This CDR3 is CATPHLRGTSTDTQYF. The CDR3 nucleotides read TGTGCCACACCCCACCTGCGGGGAACTAGCACAGATACGCAGTATTTT.

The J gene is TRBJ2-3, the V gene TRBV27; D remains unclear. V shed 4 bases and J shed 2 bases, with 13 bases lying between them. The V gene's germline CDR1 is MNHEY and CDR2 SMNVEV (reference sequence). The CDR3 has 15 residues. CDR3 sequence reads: CASSSYRENTDTQYF. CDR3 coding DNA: TGTGCCAGCAGTTCGTACAGAGAAAACACAGATACGCAGTATTTT.

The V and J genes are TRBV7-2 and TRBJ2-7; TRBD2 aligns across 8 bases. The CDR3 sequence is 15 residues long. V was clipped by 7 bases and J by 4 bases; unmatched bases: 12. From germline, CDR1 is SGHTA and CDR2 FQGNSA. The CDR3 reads CASKLEGLVSYEQYF. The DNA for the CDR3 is TGTGCCAGCAAGCTTGAGGGACTAGTCTCGTACGAGCAGTACTTC.

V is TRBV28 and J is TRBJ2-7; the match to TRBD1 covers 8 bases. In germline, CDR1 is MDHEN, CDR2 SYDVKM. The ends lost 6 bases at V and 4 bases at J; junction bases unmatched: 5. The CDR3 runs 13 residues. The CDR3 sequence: CASRRTGSYEQYF. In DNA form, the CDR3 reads TGTGCCAGCAGGAGGACAGGGAGTTACGAGCAGTACTTC.

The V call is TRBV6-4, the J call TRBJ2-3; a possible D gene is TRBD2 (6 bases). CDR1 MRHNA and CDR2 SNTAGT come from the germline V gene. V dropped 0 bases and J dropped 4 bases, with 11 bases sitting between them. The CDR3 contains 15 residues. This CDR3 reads CASSDSILAADTQYF. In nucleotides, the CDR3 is TGTGCCAGCAGTGACTCGATATTAGCGGCAGATACGCAGTATTTT.

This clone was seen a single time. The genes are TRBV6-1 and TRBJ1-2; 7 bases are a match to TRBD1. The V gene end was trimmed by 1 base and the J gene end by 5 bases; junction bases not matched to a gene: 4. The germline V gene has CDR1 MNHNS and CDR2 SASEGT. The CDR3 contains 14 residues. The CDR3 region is CASSEVGQLYGYTF. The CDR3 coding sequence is TGTGCCAGCAGTGAAGTGGGACAGCTATATGGCTACACCTTC.

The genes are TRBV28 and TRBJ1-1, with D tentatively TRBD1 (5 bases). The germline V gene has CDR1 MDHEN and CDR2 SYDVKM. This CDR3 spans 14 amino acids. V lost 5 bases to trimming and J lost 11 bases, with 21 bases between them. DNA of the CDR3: TGTGCCAGCAGTCTACCGACAAGGGGCGGGGTGGCTTTCTTT. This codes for CASSLPTRGGVAFF.

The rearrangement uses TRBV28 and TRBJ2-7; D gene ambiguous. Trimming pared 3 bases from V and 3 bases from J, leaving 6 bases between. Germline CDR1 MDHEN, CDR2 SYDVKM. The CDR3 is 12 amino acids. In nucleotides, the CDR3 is TGTGCCAGCAGTTTCTCGTACTACGAGCAGTACTTC. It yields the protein CASSFSYYEQYF. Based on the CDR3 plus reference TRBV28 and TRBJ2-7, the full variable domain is DVKVTQSSRYLVKRTGEKVFLECVQDMDHENMFWYRQDPGLGLRLIYFSYDVKMKEKGDIPEGYSVSREKKERFSLILESASTNQTSMYLCASSFSYYEQYFGPGTRLTVT.

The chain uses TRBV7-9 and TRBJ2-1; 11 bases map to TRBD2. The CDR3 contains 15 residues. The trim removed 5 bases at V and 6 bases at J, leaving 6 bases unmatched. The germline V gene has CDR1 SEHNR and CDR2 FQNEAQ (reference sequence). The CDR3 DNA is TGTGCCAGCAGCCTCGGACTAGCGGGTTCCAATGAGCAGTTCTTC. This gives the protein CASSLGLAGSNEQFF.

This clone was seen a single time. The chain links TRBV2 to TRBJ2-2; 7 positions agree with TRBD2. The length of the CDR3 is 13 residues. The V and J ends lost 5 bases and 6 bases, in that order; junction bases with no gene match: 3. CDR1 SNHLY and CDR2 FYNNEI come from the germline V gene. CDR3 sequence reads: CASSTGLPGELFF. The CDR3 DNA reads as TGTGCCAGCAGTACGGGACTACCCGGGGAGCTGTTTTTT.

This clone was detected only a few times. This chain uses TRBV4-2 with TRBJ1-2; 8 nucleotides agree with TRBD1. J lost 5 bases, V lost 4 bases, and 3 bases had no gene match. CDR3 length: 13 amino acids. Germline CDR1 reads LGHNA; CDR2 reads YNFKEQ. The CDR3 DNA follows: TGTGCCAGCAGCCCTAGACAGGGGTATGGCTACACCTTC. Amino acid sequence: CASSPRQGYGYTF.

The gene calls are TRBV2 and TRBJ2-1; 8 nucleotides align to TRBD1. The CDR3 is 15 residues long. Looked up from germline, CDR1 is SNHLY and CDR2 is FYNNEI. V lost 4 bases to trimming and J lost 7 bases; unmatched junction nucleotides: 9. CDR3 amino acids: CASSAGQGRSNEQFF. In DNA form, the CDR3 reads TGTGCCAGCAGTGCAGGACAGGGTAGAAGTAATGAGCAGTTCTTC.

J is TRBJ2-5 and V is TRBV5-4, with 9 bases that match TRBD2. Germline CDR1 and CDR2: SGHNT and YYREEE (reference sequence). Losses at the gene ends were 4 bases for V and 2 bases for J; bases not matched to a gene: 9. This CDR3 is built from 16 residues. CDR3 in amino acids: CASSPITSGSQETQYF. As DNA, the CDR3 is TGTGCCAGCAGCCCTATCACTAGCGGGTCTCAAGAGACCCAGTACTTC.

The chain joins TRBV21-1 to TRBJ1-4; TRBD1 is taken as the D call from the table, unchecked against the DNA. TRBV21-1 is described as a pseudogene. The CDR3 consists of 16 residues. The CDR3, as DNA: TGTGCCAGCAGCAAAGGGAAGACAGGGGATAATGAAAAACTGTTTTTT. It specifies CASSKGKTGDNEKLFF.

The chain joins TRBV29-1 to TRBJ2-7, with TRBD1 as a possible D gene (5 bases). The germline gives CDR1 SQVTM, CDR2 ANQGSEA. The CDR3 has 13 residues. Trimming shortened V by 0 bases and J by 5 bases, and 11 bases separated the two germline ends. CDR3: CSVEDRDRNEQYF. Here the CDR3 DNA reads TGCAGCGTTGAAGACAGGGATAGAAACGAGCAGTACTTC.

The CDR3 sequence: CASTPGTGHTDTQYF. The DNA for the CDR3 is TGTGCCAGCACCCCTGGGACAGGTCACACAGATACGCAGTATTTT. The J gene is TRBJ2-3, the V gene TRBV6-2 or TRBV6-3; 8 bases match TRBD1. The CDR3 sequence is 15 residues long. V trimming: 7 bases; J trimming: 2 bases; junction bases outside the gene matches: 8. Per germline, CDR1 MNHEY and CDR2 SVGEGT.

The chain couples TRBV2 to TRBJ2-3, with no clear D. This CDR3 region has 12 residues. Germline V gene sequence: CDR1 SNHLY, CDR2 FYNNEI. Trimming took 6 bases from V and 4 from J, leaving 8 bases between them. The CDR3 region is CASSLVADTQYF. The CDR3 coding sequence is TGTGCCAGCAGCCTCGTAGCAGATACGCAGTATTTT. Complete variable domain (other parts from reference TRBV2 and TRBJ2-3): EPEVTQTPSHQVTQMGQEVILRCVPISNHLYFYWYRQILGQKVEFLVSFYNNEISEKSEIFDDQFSVERPDGSNFTLKIRSTKLEDSAMYFCASSLVADTQYFGPGTRLTVL.

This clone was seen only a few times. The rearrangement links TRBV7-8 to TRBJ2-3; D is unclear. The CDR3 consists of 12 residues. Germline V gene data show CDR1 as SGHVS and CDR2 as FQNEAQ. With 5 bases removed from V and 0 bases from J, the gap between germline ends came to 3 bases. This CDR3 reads CASSPSTDTQYF. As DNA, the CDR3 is TGTGCCAGCAGCCCTAGCACAGATACGCAGTATTTT.

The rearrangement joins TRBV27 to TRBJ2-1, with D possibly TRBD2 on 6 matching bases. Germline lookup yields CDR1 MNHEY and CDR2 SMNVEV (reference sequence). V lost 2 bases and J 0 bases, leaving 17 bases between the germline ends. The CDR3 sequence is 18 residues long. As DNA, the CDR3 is TGTGCCAGCAGTTTAAGGGCTAGCGCCTGGAACTCCTACAATGAGCAGTTCTTC. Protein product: CASSLRASAWNSYNEQFF.

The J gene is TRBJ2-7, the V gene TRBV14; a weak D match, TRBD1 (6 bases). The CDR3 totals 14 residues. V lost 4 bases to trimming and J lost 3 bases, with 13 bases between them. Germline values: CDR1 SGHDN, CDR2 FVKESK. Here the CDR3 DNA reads TGTGCCAGCAGCCCCAGGGGCCGGATCTACGAGCAGTACTTC. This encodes CASSPRGRIYEQYF.

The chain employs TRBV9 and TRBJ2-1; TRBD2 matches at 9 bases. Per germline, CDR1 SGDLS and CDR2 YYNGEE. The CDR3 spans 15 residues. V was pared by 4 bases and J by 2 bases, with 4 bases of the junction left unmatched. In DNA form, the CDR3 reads TGTGCCAGCAGCTTGAGACTAGCGGCCTACAATGAGCAGTTCTTC. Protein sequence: CASSLRLAAYNEQFF.

In nucleotides, the CDR3 is TGCGCCAGCAGCCAAGTCTCCGATATGACGGGAGGCTACGAGCAGTACTTC. Translation: CASSQVSDMTGGYEQYF. The chain links TRBV4-1 to TRBJ2-7; 7 bases match TRBD2. Trimming cost V 1 base and J 3 bases; bases outside gene matches: 12. CDR1 is MGHRA and CDR2 is YSYEKL in the germline V gene. The CDR3 contains 17 residues.